The 27 T cell receptor beta chains presented below share a single source sample, sequenced in a study of naive and memory T cell subsets. Study-level findings and limits: Especially in CD8 cells, naive repertoires contained a few larger clonotypes, possibly CD45RA-re-expressing memory cells.

Two oligonucleotides, mixed equimolar, formed the beta constant-region primer covering TRBC1 and TRBC2. Four rounds of PCR amplified the ligated cDNA using nested alpha and beta constant-region primers plus SP2. Via MiXCR, TCRdb re-called the UMI-ligation and nested PCR reads, giving one row per CDR3 protein. In the table there are 150,000 or so distinct CDR3 sequences, roughly 22% of which are singletons. No antigen has been identified for these receptors. The specimen sequenced was naive CD4+ T cells from blood. These receptors originate from a human donor in good health.

In this sample, this clonotype turned up a few times. The chain is built from TRBV15 and TRBJ1-4; the D is unclear. The V gene's germline CDR1 is LNHNV and CDR2 YYDKDF (reference sequence). V lost 8 bases, J lost 7 bases, and 11 bases lay in between. CDR3 length: 12 residues. The CDR3 nucleotides read TGTGCCACCGGCGTTGAGAGTGAAAAACTGTTTTTT. It specifies CATGVESEKLFF.

This clonotype appeared a few times. The V gene is TRBV20-1, the J gene TRBJ2-7; D may be TRBD2 (5 bases). The CDR3 runs 15 residues. In germline, CDR1 is DFQATT, CDR2 SNEGSKA (reference sequence). V was clipped by 3 bases and J by 3 bases, with 18 bases between them. CDR3 in amino acids: CSARKRSQRYYEQYF. CDR3 nucleotides: TGCAGTGCTAGGAAGAGGTCCCAGCGGTACTACGAGCAGTACTTC.

The chain joins TRBV5-8 to TRBJ2-1; 7 bases map to TRBD2. The ends lost 1 base at V and 4 bases at J; junction bases unmatched: 11. CDR1 and CDR2 from the germline V gene are SGHTS and YDEGEE. CDR3 length: 17 amino acids. The CDR3: CASSLSYAGVGYNEQFF. The CDR3 DNA reads as TGTGCCAGCAGCTTGAGTTATGCGGGAGTCGGTTACAATGAGCAGTTCTTC.

The sample holds many counts of this clonotype. The chain joins TRBV27 to TRBJ2-5; a weak D match, TRBD2 (6 bases). Germline lookup yields CDR1 MNHEY and CDR2 SMNVEV (reference sequence). Trimming left V 3 bases short and J 1 base short, with 9 bases between. CDR3 size: 14 residues. CDR3 coding DNA: TGTGCCAGCAGTTTCCGGCGGGGCCAAGAGACCCAGTACTTC. As protein: CASSFRRGQETQYF.

The J gene is TRBJ2-5, the V gene TRBV18, with 9 positions matching TRBD2. The germline CDR1 and CDR2 sequences are KGHSH and LQKENI. The CDR3 is made up of 16 amino acids. Trimming removed 3 bases from V and 7 bases from J; junction bases left unmatched: 12. The CDR3, as DNA: TGTGCCAGCTCACCGGTCGGACTAGCGAGTCAGGGGACCCAGTACTTC. Translated: CASSPVGLASQGTQYF.

This clonotype was detected many times. V usage is TRBV11-2 and J usage is TRBJ2-1; 9 nucleotides align to TRBD2. Germline values: CDR1 SGHAT, CDR2 FQNNGV. V was clipped by 1 base and J by 6 bases; unmatched bases: 7. This CDR3 has 16 residues. CDR3 loop: CASSLGSLAGTNEQFF. The CDR3 coding sequence is TGTGCCAGCAGCTTAGGATCACTAGCGGGTACCAATGAGCAGTTCTTC. The full variable domain, with the rest looked up from reference TRBV11-2 and TRBJ2-1, is EAGVAQSPRYKIIEKRQSVAFWCNPISGHATLYWYQQILGQGPKLLIQFQNNGVVDDSQLPKDRFSAERLKGVDSTLKIQPAKLEDSAVYLCASSLGSLAGTNEQFFGPGTRLTVL.

The chain is built from TRBV6-2 or TRBV6-3 and TRBJ1-5; D remains unclear. V gave up 5 bases and J gave up 6 bases, with 8 bases separating them. The CDR3 is 12 residues long. The germline CDR1 and CDR2 sequences are MNHEY and SVGEGT. The CDR3 coding sequence is TGTGCCAGCAGTACCGGCGGTCAGCCCCAGCATTTT. Residues: CASSTGGQPQHF.

This clonotype was detected ten times or more. The chain is built from TRBV18 and TRBJ1-2; 9 bases match TRBD1. Unmatched junction bases numbered 6, after V lost 0 bases and J lost 4 bases. CDR1 is KGHSH, CDR2 LQKENI, per germline. This CDR3 is 16 amino acids long. This CDR3 reads CASSPPRDRVGYGYTF. CDR3 coding DNA: TGTGCCAGCTCACCACCCCGGGACAGGGTAGGCTATGGCTACACCTTC.

This clonotype was detected only a few times. The genes are TRBV6-1 and TRBJ1-4; D not resolved. The CDR3 extends over 14 amino acids. Germline V gene sequence: CDR1 MNHNS, CDR2 SASEGT. The ends were cut back, 11 bases at V and 3 bases at J, with 16 bases in the middle. CDR3 bases: TGTGCCTGTGTGTGGGGTGGACCTAATGAAAAACTGTTTTTT. Protein: CACVWGGPNEKLFF.

This clonotype was found once. The V call is TRBV7-3, the J call TRBJ1-1; D gene uncertain. The V end was cut by 5 bases, the J end by 0 bases, with 7 bases between. The CDR3 covers 13 residues. Germline V gene data show CDR1 as SGHTA and CDR2 as FQGTGA. The DNA of the CDR3 is TGTGCCAGCAGCCGAAATATGAACACTGAAGCTTTCTTT. This encodes CASSRNMNTEAFF.

V usage is TRBV5-1 and J usage is TRBJ2-1, with D perhaps matching TRBD1 or TRBD2 (5 bases each). The CDR3 has 16 residues. Trimming shortened V by 2 bases and J by 6 bases, and 18 bases separated the two germline ends. Germline-derived CDR1 and CDR2 are SGHRS and YFSETQ. The CDR3 here is CASSFWGKTQPNEQFF. In DNA form, the CDR3 reads TGCGCCAGCAGCTTTTGGGGGAAAACCCAGCCCAATGAGCAGTTCTTC.

The CDR3 reads CASSLFGQGARGYTF. The CDR3 DNA is TGTGCCAGCAGTTTATTCGGACAGGGGGCGCGTGGCTACACCTTC. This chain connects TRBV28 to TRBJ1-2, with 11 positions matching TRBD1. From germline, CDR1 is MDHEN and CDR2 SYDVKM. Trimming took 1 base from V and 7 from J; bases not matched to a gene: 5. This CDR3 is built from 15 residues.

This clonotype has a count of ten or more. This chain joins TRBV6-5 and TRBJ2-2; tentatively, D is TRBD1 or TRBD2 (5 bases each). The V end was cut by 7 bases, the J end by 5 bases, with 8 bases between. The germline V gene has CDR1 MNHEY and CDR2 SVGAGI. This CDR3 region has 12 residues. CDR3 sequence reads: CASNGGTGELFF. In nucleotides, the CDR3 is TGTGCCAGCAATGGGGGAACCGGGGAGCTGTTTTTT.

This clonotype was counted only a few times. This chain links TRBV28 with TRBJ2-7; 8 bases are a match to TRBD2. V gave up 7 bases and J gave up 4 bases; unmatched junction bases: 9. The CDR3 totals 14 residues. Germline CDR1 is MDHEN and CDR2 is SYDVKM. The CDR3 here is CASTPGGFQYEQYF. The CDR3 coding sequence is TGTGCCAGCACCCCGGGGGGGTTTCAGTACGAGCAGTACTTC.

DNA for the CDR3: TGTGCCACCAGTGACCGTAGCGGGAGTGTTACAGATACGCAGTATTTT. The encoded protein is CATSDRSGSVTDTQYF. The chain has TRBV24-1 and TRBJ2-3; 9 bases align to TRBD2. J gave up 3 bases and V 4 bases, and 7 bases lay outside the gene matches. CDR1 is KGHDR and CDR2 is SFDVKD in the germline V gene. The CDR3 length is 16 residues.

This clonotype was counted only a few times. CDR3 in amino acids: CASSTGIAKNIQYF. The CDR3 DNA reads as TGTGCCAGCAGTACAGGGATAGCCAAAAACATTCAGTACTTC. The genes are TRBV12-3 or TRBV12-4 and TRBJ2-4, with D possibly matching TRBD1 (6 bases). This CDR3 is built from 14 residues. Trimming shortened V by 5 bases and J by 0 bases, and 8 bases separated the two germline ends.

Concerning this clonotype itself: Since a much larger clone is just one base distant, this may be a read error. The chain employs TRBV6-5 and TRBJ2-7, with 7 bases matching TRBD1. There are 15 residues in the CDR3. Losses at the gene ends were 6 bases for V and 1 base for J; bases not matched to a gene: 9. The germline V gene encodes CDR1 MNHEY and CDR2 SVGAGI. Here the CDR3 DNA reads TGTGCCAGCAGGGCCCTTTGGGACAGATCCTACGAGCAGTACTTC. It is translated as CASRALWDRSYEQYF.

This clonotype was seen ten or more times. V usage is TRBV15 and J usage is TRBJ2-7, with TRBD1 matching 8 bases. The CDR3 covers 16 residues. Germline CDR1 and CDR2: LNHNV and YYDKDF (reference sequence). V gave up 1 base and J gave up 0 bases; unmatched junction bases: 5. As DNA, the CDR3 is TGTGCCACCAGCAGAGTAGCAGGGGGCAACTCCTACGAGCAGTACTTC. Protein product: CATSRVAGGNSYEQYF.

The gene calls are TRBV9 and TRBJ2-2; D not resolved. The V gene lost 6 bases and the J gene lost 1 base, with 7 bases spanning the gap. This CDR3 region has 13 residues. From germline, CDR1 is SGDLS and CDR2 YYNGEE. The CDR3 DNA follows: TGTGCCAGCAATAGGATGAACACCGGGGAGCTGTTTTTT. It encodes CASNRMNTGELFF.

This clonotype was found a few times. V is TRBV5-6 and J is TRBJ2-4; a weak D match, TRBD1 (5 bases). The germline CDR1 and CDR2 sequences are SGHDT and YYEEEE. The CDR3 runs 16 residues. Between the trimmed V and J ends, which lost 2 bases and 5 bases, there was a span of 17 bases. The CDR3 reads CASSLRRLGRENIQYF. The CDR3 nucleotides are TGTGCCAGCAGCTTAAGAAGGCTGGGCAGGGAAAACATTCAGTACTTC.

V gene TRBV6-6 combines with J gene TRBJ2-5, with a possible D match to TRBD1 (5 bases). The germline V gene encodes CDR1 MNHNY and CDR2 SVGAGI (reference sequence). Trimming took 2 bases from V and 4 from J, leaving 8 bases between them. This CDR3 is built from 13 residues. Here the CDR3 DNA reads TGTGCCAGCAGTTACGACAGATTAGAGACCCAGTACTTC. Residues: CASSYDRLETQYF.

The chain recombines TRBV6-5 with TRBJ2-3; TRBD1 might be the D (5 bases). The CDR3 runs to 18 residues. Per the germline V gene, CDR1 is MNHEY and CDR2 is SVGAGI. Trimming left V 5 bases short and J 3 bases short, with 24 bases between. The CDR3 region has the DNA TGTGCCAGCAGTCCCTCCTCGAGTAGGGGTTTGGTGACAGATACGCAGTATTTT. Residues: CASSPSSSRGLVTDTQYF.

This clonotype was observed a handful of times. The J gene is TRBJ2-7, the V gene TRBV5-1; D perhaps matches TRBD2 (6 bases). V shed 0 bases and J shed 5 bases, with 15 bases lying between them. Germline CDR1 is SGHRS and CDR2 is YFSETQ. This CDR3 is 15 amino acids long. The CDR3: CASSLVEGLRDEQYF. Here the CDR3 DNA reads TGCGCCAGCAGCTTGGTGGAGGGACTTCGCGACGAGCAGTACTTC.

This clonotype was detected ten times or more. The V call is TRBV20-1, the J call TRBJ2-7; 7 bases map to TRBD1. V trimming: 0 bases; J trimming: 3 bases; junction bases outside the gene matches: 5. The germline V gene encodes CDR1 DFQATT and CDR2 SNEGSKA (reference sequence). The CDR3 is 14 amino acids. The CDR3 loop reads CSARDRRGNYEQYF. CDR3 sequence (DNA): TGCAGTGCTAGAGATCGCAGGGGGAACTACGAGCAGTACTTC.

This rearrangement joins TRBV20-1 to TRBJ1-1; D remains ambiguous. The CDR3 runs to 13 residues. Germline V CDR1 and CDR2: DFQATT, SNEGSKA (reference sequence). V shed 5 bases and J shed 4 bases, with 14 bases lying between them. The CDR3 loop is CSAPSSLITEAFF. CDR3 DNA: TGCAGTGCTCCTTCTAGCCTGATCACTGAAGCTTTCTTT.

The CDR3 region has the DNA TGTGCCAGCAGTTATTCAGATACGCAGTATTTT. This codes for CASSYSDTQYF. V gene TRBV6-6 combines with J gene TRBJ2-3; D gene uncertain. CDR3 length: 11 residues. Trimming left V 3 bases short and J 4 bases short, with 2 bases between. Germline CDR1 and CDR2: MNHNY and SVGAGI (reference sequence).

The rearrangement joins TRBV29-1 to TRBJ2-1; D uncertain. This CDR3 has 12 amino acids. Germline V gene lookup returns CDR1 SQVTM and CDR2 ANQGSEA. The V end lost 7 bases, the J end lost 4 bases, and 11 bases lay between the germline ends. This CDR3 is CSDLIVYNEQFF. The DNA of the CDR3 is TGCAGCGACCTCATAGTATACAATGAGCAGTTCTTC.